One sample yielded the 24 T cell receptor beta chains listed below, sequenced in a study of cytomegalovirus exposure and HLA in healthy donors. Profiling relied on immunoSEQ multiplex PCR, and the TCRdb table lists in-frame clones only, not all of them. The sample records 150,000 to 200,000 clones, 86% being singletons. The sequenced sample was PBMCs. The receptors were gathered from a woman younger than 35 in good health and CMV-seronegative.

The chain combines TRBV7-2 with TRBJ2-1; D is undetermined. The CDR3 runs to 16 residues. Germline V gene lookup returns CDR1 SGHTA and CDR2 FQGNSA. V was clipped by 1 base and J by 1 base, with 11 bases between them. The CDR3 spells CASSLVVSVSYNEQFF. CDR3 coding DNA: TGTGCCAGCAGCTTAGTAGTTTCGGTTTCCTACAATGAGCAGTTCTTC.

This rearrangement joins TRBV5-1 to TRBJ2-2; TRBD2 agrees at 11 bases. Germline CDR1 SGHRS, CDR2 YFSETQ. J lost 7 bases, V lost 4 bases, and 12 bases had no gene match. The CDR3 has 17 residues. The CDR3: CASSPSSGTSGLGELFF. CDR3 bases: TGCGCCAGCAGCCCAAGCTCCGGGACTAGCGGACTCGGGGAGCTGTTTTTT.

This clone appeared many times. The CDR3 region has the DNA TGCGCCAGCAGCCAGGGTGGAGTGAACACTGAAGCTTTCTTT. This sequence encodes CASSQGGVNTEAFF. V is TRBV5-1 and J is TRBJ1-1, with a tentative D call TRBD1 (5 bases). Germline loops: CDR1 SGHRS, CDR2 YFSETQ. The CDR3 loop spans 14 amino acids. V lost 4 bases to trimming and J lost 0 bases, with 10 bases between them.

The count of this clone is one. The genes are TRBV10-3 and TRBJ2-7; 9 bases are a match to TRBD2. This CDR3 is built from 14 residues. The ends lost 6 bases at V and 0 bases at J; junction bases unmatched: 3. Germline V lookup: CDR1 ENHRY, CDR2 SYGVKD. CDR3 residues: CAIRTSGSSYEQYF. CDR3 nucleotides: TGTGCCATCAGGACTAGCGGCAGCTCCTACGAGCAGTACTTC.

This clone occurred once. This rearrangement joins TRBV29-1 to TRBJ1-3, with TRBD1 matching 8 bases. Germline V gene sequence: CDR1 SQVTM, CDR2 ANQGSEA. This CDR3 is 12 amino acids long. V dropped 7 bases and J dropped 5; count of bases not matched to a gene: 4. The CDR3 spells CSAWTGRNTIYF. CDR3 in DNA: TGCAGCGCCTGGACAGGGAGAAACACCATATATTTT. Drawing the rest from reference TRBV29-1 and TRBJ1-3, the complete variable domain is SAVISQKPSRDICQRGTSLTIQCQVDSQVTMMFWYRQQPGQSLTLIATANQGSEATYESGFVIDKFPISRPNLTFSTLTVSNMSPEDSSIYLCSAWTGRNTIYFGEGSWLTVV.

V and J are TRBV19 and TRBJ2-7; possibly TRBD2 for D (6 bases). From germline, CDR1 is LNHDA and CDR2 SQIVND (reference sequence). Trimming took 9 bases from V and 0 from J, leaving 18 bases between them. The CDR3 covers 15 residues. CDR3 loop: CASTSGRGLSYEQYF. For the CDR3, the DNA is TGTGCCAGCACCAGCGGGCGCGGGCTCTCCTACGAGCAGTACTTC.

This clone was seen just once. The chain joins TRBV10-1 to TRBJ1-1; D is perhaps TRBD1 (6 bases). Trimming removed 5 bases at V and 1 base at J, with 20 bases between. This CDR3 is built from 17 residues. The germline V gene has CDR1 WNHNN and CDR2 SYGVQD (reference sequence). The CDR3 here is CASSLTGPTEPNTEAFF. The CDR3 DNA reads as TGCGCCAGCAGTCTAACAGGGCCAACAGAGCCGAACACTGAAGCTTTCTTT.

This chain connects TRBV7-2 to TRBJ2-1; tentatively, D is TRBD2 (6 bases). CDR1 and CDR2 from the germline V gene are SGHTA and FQGNSA. The V end was cut by 5 bases, the J end by 10 bases, with 15 bases between. The CDR3 has 13 residues. The CDR3 bases are TGTGCCAGCAGCCAAGACTGGCGGGGAGAGCAGTTCTTC. Residues: CASSQDWRGEQFF. The whole variable domain, remainder taken from reference TRBV7-2 and TRBJ2-1, is GAGVSQSPSNKVTEKGKDVELRCDPISGHTALYWYRQSLGQGLEFLIYFQGNSAPDKSGLPSDRFSAERTGGSVSTLTIQRTQQEDSAVYLCASSQDWRGEQFFGPGTRLTVL.

The chain joins TRBV7-9 to TRBJ1-1; no clear D gene. Trimming removed 4 bases at V and 0 bases at J, with 24 bases between. The CDR3 covers 19 residues. Germline CDR1 SEHNR, CDR2 FQNEAQ (reference sequence). The chain's CDR3 is CASSSPGGNRVMMNTEAFF. CDR3 DNA: TGTGCCAGCAGCTCCCCTGGTGGTAATAGAGTTATGATGAACACTGAAGCTTTCTTT. Looking up the rest from reference TRBV7-9 and TRBJ1-1 gives the full variable domain: DTGVSQNPRHKITKRGQNVTFRCDPISEHNRLYWYRQTLGQGPEFLTYFQNEAQLEKSRLLSDRFSAERPKGSFSTLEIQRTEQGDSAMYLCASSSPGGNRVMMNTEAFFGQGTRLTVV.

The V call is TRBV28, the J call TRBJ1-2; no clear D gene. Germline CDR1 reads MDHEN; CDR2 reads SYDVKM. Trimming took off 5 bases at V and 7 bases at J, with 17 bases between the two ends. The CDR3 runs 14 residues. CDR3 DNA sequence: TGTGCCAGCAGTCCACGGACTCTATGGACTGGCTACACCTTC. Protein: CASSPRTLWTGYTF.

This CDR3 is CASSTLTVSYEQYF. CDR3 bases: TGTGCCAGCAGCACCCTAACAGTTTCCTACGAGCAGTACTTC. V and J are TRBV14 and TRBJ2-7; D is uncertain. Trimming stripped 5 bases from V and 1 base from J, with 12 bases between. The CDR3 is made up of 14 amino acids. The germline V gene encodes CDR1 SGHDN and CDR2 FVKESK.

V and J are TRBV10-2 and TRBJ1-4; D unresolved. Germline CDR1 WSHSY, CDR2 SAAADI. The CDR3 has 12 amino acids. Trimming left V 2 bases short and J 7 bases short, with 5 bases between. CDR3 nucleotides: TGCGCCAGCAGTGAGCCCCGTGAAAAACTGTTTTTT. Translated: CASSEPREKLFF.

V usage is TRBV6-5 and J usage is TRBJ1-1; D might be TRBD1 (5 bases). Germline V gene sequence: CDR1 MNHEY, CDR2 SVGAGI. Deletions cut 6 bases from V and 4 bases from J, with 9 bases between. The CDR3 loop spans 12 amino acids. The CDR3, as DNA: TGTGCCAGCAGGGGGCTGGGCACTGAAGCTTTCTTT. Translated, it gives CASRGLGTEAFF.

The chain employs TRBV7-6 and TRBJ2-1; 9 nucleotides align to TRBD2. The CDR3 totals 15 residues. Germline V gene lookup returns CDR1 SGHVS and CDR2 FNYEAQ. Trimming cost V 5 bases and J 8 bases; bases outside gene matches: 10. The CDR3 protein is CASSHPGLAIDEQFF. The CDR3 DNA sequence: TGTGCCAGCAGCCATCCGGGACTAGCTATCGATGAGCAGTTCTTC.

The chain links TRBV4-1 to TRBJ2-6, with unresolved D. V dropped 0 bases and J dropped 11 bases, with 17 bases sitting between them. The CDR3 totals 16 residues. CDR1 and CDR2 (germline): MGHRA, YSYEKL. The CDR3 loop is CASSQEPTWSLYVLTF. The CDR3 DNA reads TGCGCCAGCAGCCAAGAGCCGACATGGTCGTTATACGTCCTGACTTTC.

The rearrangement uses TRBV25-1 and TRBJ2-1, with D possibly TRBD2 on 6 matching bases. The CDR3 totals 13 residues. The germline CDR1 and CDR2 sequences are MGHDK and SYGVNS. V was clipped by 0 bases and J by 15 bases, with 15 bases between them. The CDR3 coding sequence is TGTGCCAGCAGTGAATATACGGGGGAGAGGTTGTTCTTC. Protein sequence: CASSEYTGERLFF.

The chain has TRBV7-6 and TRBJ2-1; 8 bases align to TRBD2. The J segment lost 5 bases and the V segment lost 0 bases, leaving 6 bases of the junction unmatched. CDR3 size: 16 residues. Germline V CDR1 and CDR2: SGHVS, FNYEAQ. CDR3 amino acids: CASSLAQAGANNEQFF. In DNA form, the CDR3 reads TGTGCCAGCAGCTTAGCGCAAGCGGGAGCAAACAATGAGCAGTTCTTC.

The chain combines TRBV6-1 with TRBJ2-4; TRBD1 might be the D (6 bases). CDR1 MNHNS and CDR2 SASEGT come from the germline V gene. This CDR3 is built from 15 residues. The V end lost 2 bases, the J end lost 5 bases, and 13 bases lay between the germline ends. The CDR3 DNA is TGTGCCAGCAGTGAAATCGGGACACCAGAAAACATTCAGTACTTC. It yields the protein CASSEIGTPENIQYF.

The chain is built from TRBV9 and TRBJ1-1, with 9 bases lining up with TRBD1. Germline V gene sequence: CDR1 SGDLS, CDR2 YYNGEE. With V trimmed by 3 bases and J by 4 bases, 1 base remained unmatched. The CDR3 totals 13 residues. CDR3 residues: CASSADRGTEAFF. CDR3 coding DNA: TGTGCCAGCAGCGCGGACAGGGGCACTGAAGCTTTCTTT.

This chain joins TRBV5-1 and TRBJ2-1; 11 positions agree with TRBD2. The ends lost 0 bases at V and 6 bases at J; junction bases unmatched: 5. Germline V gene lookup returns CDR1 SGHRS and CDR2 YFSETQ. The CDR3 runs 16 residues. The CDR3 sequence: CASSLAGLAEVNEQFF. In DNA, the CDR3 is TGCGCCAGCAGCTTGGCGGGACTAGCGGAAGTCAATGAGCAGTTCTTC.

The chain couples TRBV4-1 to TRBJ2-3, with TRBD2 matching over 10 bases. V lost 1 base to trimming and J lost 2 bases; unmatched junction nucleotides: 9. The CDR3 spans 18 residues. The germline V gene has CDR1 MGHRA and CDR2 YSYEKL. The CDR3 DNA is TGCGCCAGCAGCCAAGGGAGAGCGGGACTAGCGATCACAGATACGCAGTATTTT. Encoded protein: CASSQGRAGLAITDTQYF.

This clone was recorded once. The chain recombines TRBV4-1 with TRBJ1-1, with D unclear. The ends were cut back, 1 base at V and 10 bases at J, with 13 bases in the middle. This CDR3 has 13 amino acids. Germline-derived CDR1 and CDR2 are MGHRA and YSYEKL. The CDR3: CASSQVSDGGAFF. For the CDR3, the DNA is TGCGCCAGCAGCCAAGTTTCAGATGGCGGAGCTTTCTTT.

The rearrangement links TRBV10-3 to TRBJ2-1; 8 bases map to TRBD2. V lost 0 bases and J lost 2; bases outside the gene matches: 3. CDR3 length: 16 amino acids. The V gene's germline CDR1 is ENHRY and CDR2 SYGVKD. In nucleotides, the CDR3 is TGTGCCATCAGTGAGTCAAGCGGGGGCACCTACAATGAGCAGTTCTTC. Protein sequence: CAISESSGGTYNEQFF.

The chain has TRBV7-2 and TRBJ2-4; 7 bases agree with TRBD2. V shed 1 base and J 2 bases; nucleotides not matched to a gene: 2. Germline values: CDR1 SGHTA, CDR2 FQGNSA. The CDR3 runs to 15 residues. The CDR3 spells CASSLGGTTKNIQYF. The CDR3 DNA is TGTGCCAGCAGCTTAGGAGGGACTACCAAAAACATTCAGTACTTC.